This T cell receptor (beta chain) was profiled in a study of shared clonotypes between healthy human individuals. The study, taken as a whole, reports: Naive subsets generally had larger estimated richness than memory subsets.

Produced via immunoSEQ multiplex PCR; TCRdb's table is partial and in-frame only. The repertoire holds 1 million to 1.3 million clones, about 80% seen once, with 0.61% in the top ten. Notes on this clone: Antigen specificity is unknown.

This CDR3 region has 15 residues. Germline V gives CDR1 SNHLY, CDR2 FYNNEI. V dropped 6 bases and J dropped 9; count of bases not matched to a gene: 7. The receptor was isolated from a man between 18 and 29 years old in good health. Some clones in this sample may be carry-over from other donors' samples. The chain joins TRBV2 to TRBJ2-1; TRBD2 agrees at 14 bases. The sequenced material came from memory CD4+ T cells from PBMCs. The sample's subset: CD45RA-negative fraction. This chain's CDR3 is CASSAGLAGVGEQFF. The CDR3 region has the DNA TGTGCCAGCAGCGCGGGACTAGCGGGAGTGGGTGAGCAGTTCTTC.